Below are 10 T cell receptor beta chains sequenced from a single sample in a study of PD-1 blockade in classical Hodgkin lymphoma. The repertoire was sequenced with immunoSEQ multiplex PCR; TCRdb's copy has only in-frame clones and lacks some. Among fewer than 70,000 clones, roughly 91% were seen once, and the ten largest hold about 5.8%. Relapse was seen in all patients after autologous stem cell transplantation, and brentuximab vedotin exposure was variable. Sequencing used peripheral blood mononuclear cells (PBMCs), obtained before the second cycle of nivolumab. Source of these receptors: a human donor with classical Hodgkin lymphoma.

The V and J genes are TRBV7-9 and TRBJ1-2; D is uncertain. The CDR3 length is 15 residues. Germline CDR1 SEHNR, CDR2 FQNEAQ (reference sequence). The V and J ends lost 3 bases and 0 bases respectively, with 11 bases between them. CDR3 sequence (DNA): TGTGCCAGCAGCTTCGGGTGGGCACCTAACTATGGCTACACCTTC. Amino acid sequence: CASSFGWAPNYGYTF.

The CDR3 bases are TGTGCCAGCAGAGGGCCGTCCTACAATCAGCCCCAGCATTTT. Its protein is CASRGPSYNQPQHF. The chain couples TRBV28 to TRBJ1-5; D remains unclear. With 6 bases removed from V and 3 bases from J, the gap between germline ends came to 12 bases. The CDR3 is made up of 14 amino acids. In germline, CDR1 is MDHEN, CDR2 SYDVKM.

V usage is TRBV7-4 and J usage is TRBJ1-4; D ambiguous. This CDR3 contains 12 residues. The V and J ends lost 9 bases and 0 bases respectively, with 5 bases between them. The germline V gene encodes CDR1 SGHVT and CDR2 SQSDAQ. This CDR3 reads CARSATNEKLFF. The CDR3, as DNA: TGTGCCAGATCTGCAACTAATGAAAAACTGTTTTTT.

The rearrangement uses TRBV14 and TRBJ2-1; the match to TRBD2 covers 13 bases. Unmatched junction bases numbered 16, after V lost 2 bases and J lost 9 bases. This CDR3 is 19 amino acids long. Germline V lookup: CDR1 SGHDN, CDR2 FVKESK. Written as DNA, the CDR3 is TGTGCCAGCAGCCAATTCACTAGCGGGGGGGCGGTCCTACACGGTGAGCAGTTCTTC. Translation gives CASSQFTSGGAVLHGEQFF.

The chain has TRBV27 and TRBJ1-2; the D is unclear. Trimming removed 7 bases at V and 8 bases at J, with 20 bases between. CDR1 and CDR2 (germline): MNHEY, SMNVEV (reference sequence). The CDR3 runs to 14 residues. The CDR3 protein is CASKRRERSDGYTF. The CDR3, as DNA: TGTGCCAGCAAAAGGAGGGAAAGGTCCGACGGCTACACCTTC.

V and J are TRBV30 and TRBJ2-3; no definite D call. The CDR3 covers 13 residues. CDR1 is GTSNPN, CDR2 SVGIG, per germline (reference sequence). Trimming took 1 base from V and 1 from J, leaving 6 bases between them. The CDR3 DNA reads TGTGCCTGGAGTGGACATGGCACAGATACGCAGTATTTT. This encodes CAWSGHGTDTQYF.

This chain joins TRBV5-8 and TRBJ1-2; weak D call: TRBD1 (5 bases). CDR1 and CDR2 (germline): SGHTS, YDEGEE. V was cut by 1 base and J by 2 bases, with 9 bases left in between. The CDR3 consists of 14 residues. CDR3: CASSLSRVNYGYTF. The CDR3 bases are TGTGCCAGCAGCTTGTCCAGGGTAAACTATGGCTACACCTTC.

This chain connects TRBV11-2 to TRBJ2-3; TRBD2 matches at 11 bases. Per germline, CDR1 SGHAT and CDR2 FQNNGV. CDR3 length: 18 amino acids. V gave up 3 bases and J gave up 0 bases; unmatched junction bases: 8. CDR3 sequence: CASSLRTSGLFSTDTQYF. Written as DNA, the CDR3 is TGTGCCAGCAGCTTGAGGACTAGCGGGCTATTTAGCACAGATACGCAGTATTTT. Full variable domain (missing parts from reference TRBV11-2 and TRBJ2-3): EAGVAQSPRYKIIEKRQSVAFWCNPISGHATLYWYQQILGQGPKLLIQFQNNGVVDDSQLPKDRFSAERLKGVDSTLKIQPAKLEDSAVYLCASSLRTSGLFSTDTQYFGPGTRLTVL.

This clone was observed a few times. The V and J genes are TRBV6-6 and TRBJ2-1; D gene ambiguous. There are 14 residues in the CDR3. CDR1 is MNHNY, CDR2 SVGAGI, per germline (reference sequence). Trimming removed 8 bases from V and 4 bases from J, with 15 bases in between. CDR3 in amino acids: CASWGTAPYNEQFF. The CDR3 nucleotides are TGTGCCAGCTGGGGAACAGCCCCGTACAATGAGCAGTTCTTC.

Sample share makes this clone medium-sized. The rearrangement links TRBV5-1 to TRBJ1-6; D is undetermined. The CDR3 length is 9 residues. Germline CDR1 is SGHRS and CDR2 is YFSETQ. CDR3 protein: CAGGSPLHF. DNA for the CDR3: TGCGCTGGAGGGTCACCCCTCCACTTT.